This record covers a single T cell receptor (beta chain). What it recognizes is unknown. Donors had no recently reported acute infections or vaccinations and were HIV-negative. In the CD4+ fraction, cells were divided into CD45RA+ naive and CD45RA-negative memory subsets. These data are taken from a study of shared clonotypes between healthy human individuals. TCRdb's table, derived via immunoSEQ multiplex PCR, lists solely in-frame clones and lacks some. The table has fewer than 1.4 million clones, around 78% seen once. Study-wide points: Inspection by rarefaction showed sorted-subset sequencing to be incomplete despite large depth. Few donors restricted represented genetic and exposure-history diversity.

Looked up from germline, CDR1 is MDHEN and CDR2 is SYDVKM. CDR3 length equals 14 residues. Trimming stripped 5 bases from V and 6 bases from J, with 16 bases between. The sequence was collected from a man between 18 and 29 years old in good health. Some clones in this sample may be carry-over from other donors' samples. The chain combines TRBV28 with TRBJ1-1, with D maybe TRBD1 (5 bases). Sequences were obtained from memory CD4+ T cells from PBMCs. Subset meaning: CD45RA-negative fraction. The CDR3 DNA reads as TGTGCCAGCAGTCAACGTTGGGGGACTCCTGAAGCTTTCTTT. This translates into CASSQRWGTPEAFF.